Sequencing of this T cell receptor beta chain was carried out in a study of blood T cells in healthy people across ages (dated by TCRdb to between 2014 and 2017). Broadly, across the study: In model experiments, template switching captured roughly one uniquely barcoded TCR beta cDNA molecule for every two T cells. The study measured age-related changes in TCR beta repertoire diversity using deep sequencing normalized with unique cDNA molecular identifiers. The donors were split into four age groups: young (average roughly 15 years), middle-aged (about 40), aged (approximately 60) and long-lived (approximately 89). To avoid experimental bias, donors of different ages were distributed randomly across sequencing lanes. The study analyzed two additional independent replicas of 1 million unique cDNA reads from the same blood draw for two donors, one aged 18 to 29 and one aged 80 or older. Findings and caveats that apply to the study as a whole: Compared with the aged group, more naive CD4+ T cells, fewer expanded clones and increased TCR diversity were shown by the long-lived group, suggesting age selection. Conclusive comparison of naive and antigen-experienced compartments was prevented by the profiling of bulk unsorted PBMCs. As age increased, observed TCR beta diversity per million T cells dropped in a roughly linear way, and a significant reduction was already evident by age 40. Estimates of total diversity from one million sequenced T cells were regarded as lower bounds and underestimates. Observed TCR beta diversity correlated strongly with the percentage of naive T cells measured by flow cytometry. Donor CMV infection status was unknown, potentially confounding age-related changes in expanded clonotypes.

This clonotype was recorded at least ten times. The antigen this receptor binds is unknown. No base qualities exist here, and no much larger clone lies one base off it. The method behind the library was 5' RACE. Reads for this sample came from an Illumina HiSeq 2500. A second PCR of 7 to 11 cycles was performed with a sample-barcoded 5' primer and a J-beta primer mix. Each TCR beta cDNA molecule received a unique molecular identifier from a template-switch 5' adaptor carrying 12 random nucleotides. Each sample yielded at least 3 million CDR3-containing paired-end reads. First-strand cDNA synthesis was performed from all RNA using the Mint cDNA synthesis kit, with priming by a TRBC-specific oligonucleotide. After uracil-DNA glycosylase treatment, a first 18-cycle PCR used universal primers M1SS and BC2_uni_R on all cDNA. Per the source publication's procedure: Normalization of each sample was performed by random selection of 1 million high-quality reads, each carrying a distinct molecular identifier. Reads sharing molecular identifiers were discarded rather than binned into consensus sequences. MiTCR, with a Q25 quality threshold and the strictest error-elimination algorithm, was used for CDR3 identification, clonotype clustering and error correction. A nonparametric unseen species model with Euler transformation was used to estimate lower-bound total TCR beta diversity. The public sequencing data were trimmed at Q25 with fastp and processed into clonotypes with MiXCR by TCRdb, which kept only in-frame beta chains. Every distinct CDR3 protein forms one entry, paired with its most common genes and DNA. The V and J calls here are based on TCRdb, not the publication. The sample table contains approximately 680,000 distinct CDR3 sequences; only one count was recorded for about 32% of them. The leading ten clones occupy 15% to 17% of the sample.

Donors were 39 systemically healthy Caucasian individuals from Russia aged 6 to 90 years. Each donor gave 9 to 10 milliliters of peripheral blood, collected into EDTA-treated Vacutainer tubes. Ficoll-Paque density-gradient centrifugation was used to isolate PBMCs, with at least 6.5 million per sample. Trizol reagent was used to extract total RNA from the PBMCs, yielding at least 5.5 micrograms per sample. Naive CD45RAhigh/CD27high T cell percentages were measured by flow cytometry on a PBMC aliquot from every donor. CDR1 MNHNY and CDR2 SVGAGI were looked up in the germline V gene (reference sequence). V loses 6 bases, J loses 7 bases, and the germline ends lie 25 bases apart. The CDR3 covers 17 residues, taking in both the cysteine and the phenylalanine. CDR3 DNA is the only sequence kept; it has 51 bases, read in frame from the first base.

The sequencing sample was made of blood. The chain employs TRBV6-6 and TRBJ2-1, with the D call perhaps TRBD1 or TRBD2, as 9 bases match in each case. The receptor's source is a woman at least 80 years old in good health. Donor details come from another sample of the same person, matched by shared clones. The CDR3 amino acid sequence is: CASSTGQGFSGGNEQFF. The DNA sequence follows: TGTGCCAGCAGCACGGGACAGGGTTTTAGCGGGGGTAATGAGCAGTTCTTC.